This note documents a single T cell receptor beta chain sequence. Antigen: not known. This specimen belongs to a study of shared clonotypes between healthy human individuals. Study-level background: Used for every donor were three CD4 naive, three CD4 memory, two CD8 naive and one CD8 memory plate. Study results and caveats: Of the naive CD4 clonotypes, 4% to 5% were shared across a few donors. Despite large depth, rarefaction showed incomplete sorted-subset sequencing.

In germline, CDR1 is GTSNPN, CDR2 SVGIG (reference sequence). The CDR3 length is 17 residues. V lost 1 base and J lost 5; bases outside the gene matches: 13. Only in-frame clones appear in the TCRdb table, and some are missing; sequencing was by immunoSEQ multiplex PCR. The sample carries 2 million to 3 million clones, approximately 94% recorded once. The chain recombines TRBV30 with TRBJ2-7; 11 nucleotides align to TRBD1. This clonotype originated in a man aged 18 to 29 in good health. Some clones in this sample may be carry-over from other donors' samples. The specimen was naive CD4+ T cells from PBMCs. Subset specified: CD45RA+ positively selected. The CDR3 bases are TGTGCCTGGAGTGATCCACGAGGACAGGGGGCGACTAACGAGCAGTACTTC. It translates to CAWSDPRGQGATNEQYF.